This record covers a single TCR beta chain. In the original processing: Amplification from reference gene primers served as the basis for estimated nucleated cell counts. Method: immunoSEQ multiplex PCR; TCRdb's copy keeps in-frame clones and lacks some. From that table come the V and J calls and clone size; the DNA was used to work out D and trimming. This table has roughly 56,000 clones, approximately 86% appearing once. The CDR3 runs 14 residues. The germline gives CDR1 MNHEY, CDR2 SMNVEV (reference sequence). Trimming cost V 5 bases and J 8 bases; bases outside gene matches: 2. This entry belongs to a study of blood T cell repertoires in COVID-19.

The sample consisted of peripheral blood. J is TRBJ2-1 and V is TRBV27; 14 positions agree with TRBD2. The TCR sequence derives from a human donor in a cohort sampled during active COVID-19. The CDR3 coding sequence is TGTGCCAGCAGTCTGGGACTAGCGGGAGATGAGCAGTTCTTC. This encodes CASSLGLAGDEQFF.